This T cell receptor (beta chain) was captured by sequencing in a study of T-cell memory formation after mild COVID-19. Study-wide background: TCR clustering was largely donor specific. Points from the study as a whole: Some SARS-CoV-2-responding clones were already detected in memory before infection. Later expanders leaned CD4+, whereas clones that contracted between day 15 and 85 were balanced CD4/CD8.

TCRdb reprocessed the 5' RACE reads via MiXCR and lists one record per CDR3 protein. The sample lists around 150,000 distinct CDR3 sequences; around a third were seen once. The CDR3 totals 15 residues. V lost 3 bases and J lost 0; bases outside the gene matches: 3. The germline V gene encodes CDR1 DFQATT and CDR2 SNEGSKA (reference sequence). For this clonotype: What it binds is unknown.

The chain combines TRBV20-1 with TRBJ2-7; 12 bases fit TRBD2. The sequencing sample was made of PBMCs or a T cell subset sorted from them (not recorded which). The TCR sequence derives from an adult woman who had mild COVID-19 (a few samples of this study predate the infection). Cell type and time point are not known. The CDR3 spells CSASTSGGFSYEQYF. The CDR3 nucleotides are TGCAGTGCTAGCACTAGCGGGGGGTTCTCCTACGAGCAGTACTTC.